The 8 T cell receptor beta chains in this list originate from one sample, sequenced in a study of cytomegalovirus exposure and HLA in healthy donors. Primers included in the PCR were 60 Vbeta and 13 Jbeta primers. Here immunoSEQ multiplex PCR was the method, and the copy in TCRdb shows in-frame clones only, minus some. This table has 50,000 to 70,000 clones, 55% to 85% appearing once. Sequencing was done on a sample of PBMCs. These receptors were obtained from a man between 35 and 55 years old in good health and CMV-seropositive.

This clone was seen only once. For the CDR3, the DNA is TGTGCCAGCAGTCTAGACAGAAGTCAGCCCCAGCATTTT. It codes for CASSLDRSQPQHF. The chain recombines TRBV7-3 with TRBJ1-5, with a tentative D call TRBD1 (5 bases). The CDR3 has 13 amino acids. Germline V gene lookup returns CDR1 SGHTA and CDR2 FQGTGA. The V gene lost 6 bases and the J gene lost 6 bases, with 12 bases spanning the gap.

The chain links TRBV9 to TRBJ2-2, with 8 bases identical to TRBD2. This CDR3 comprises 14 residues. CDR1 is SGDLS, CDR2 YYNGEE, per germline. Trimming removed 7 bases from V and 2 bases from J; junction bases left unmatched: 4. The CDR3 nucleotides are TGTGCCAGCCCCGGGGGGGTAAACACCGGGGAGCTGTTTTTT. As protein: CASPGGVNTGELFF.

J is TRBJ1-5 and V is TRBV29-1; D is ambiguous. The V and J ends lost 7 bases and 6 bases respectively, with 13 bases between them. From germline, CDR1 is SQVTM and CDR2 ANQGSEA. The length of the CDR3 is 12 residues. The CDR3 region has the DNA TGCAGCGCTCAGATTCGGGGTCAGCCCCAGCATTTT. Amino acids: CSAQIRGQPQHF.

The J gene is TRBJ2-7, the V gene TRBV7-2; no clear D. Trimming removed 1 base from V and 3 bases from J, with 10 bases in between. The CDR3 contains 14 residues. Germline V gene sequence: CDR1 SGHTA, CDR2 FQGNSA. CDR3 amino acids: CASSLEAALYEQYF. The CDR3 DNA sequence: TGTGCCAGCAGCTTAGAGGCGGCTCTCTACGAGCAGTACTTC.

This clone was observed a handful of times. The chain joins TRBV7-2 to TRBJ1-5; TRBD1 might be the D (5 bases). The V end was cut by 2 bases, the J end by 6 bases, with 11 bases between. The germline gives CDR1 SGHTA, CDR2 FQGNSA. The CDR3 is made up of 14 amino acids. The DNA for the CDR3 is TGTGCCAGCAGCTTATCGGGCAGGGTTCAGCCCCAGCATTTT. Translation: CASSLSGRVQPQHF. Based on the CDR3 plus reference TRBV7-2 and TRBJ1-5, the full variable domain is GAGVSQSPSNKVTEKGKDVELRCDPISGHTALYWYRQSLGQGLEFLIYFQGNSAPDKSGLPSDRFSAERTGGSVSTLTIQRTQQEDSAVYLCASSLSGRVQPQHFGDGTRLSIL.

CDR3 bases: TGTGCCAGCAGCTACTTACGTTCGTGGGACAGGGGACCCTACGAGCAGTACTTC. It encodes CASSYLRSWDRGPYEQYF. The chain uses TRBV7-9 and TRBJ2-7, with TRBD1 identical over 10 bases. Trimming took 4 bases from V and 2 from J; bases not matched to a gene: 14. Germline lookup yields CDR1 SEHNR and CDR2 FQNEAQ (reference sequence). The CDR3 length is 18 residues.

The J gene is TRBJ1-2, the V gene TRBV6-6; 11 positions agree with TRBD1. Germline CDR1 MNHNY, CDR2 SVGAGI (reference sequence). Trimming cost V 6 bases and J 7 bases; bases outside gene matches: 10. This CDR3 spans 15 amino acids. The CDR3 protein is CASSPGQGAVGGYTF. In nucleotides, the CDR3 is TGTGCCAGCAGCCCCGGACAGGGGGCAGTAGGTGGCTACACCTTC.

The V and J genes are TRBV14 and TRBJ1-3; the D is unclear. Germline CDR1 is SGHDN and CDR2 is FVKESK. The CDR3 runs to 14 residues. V shed 6 bases and J shed 2 bases, with 11 bases lying between them. The CDR3 here is CASREGPPGNTIYF. The CDR3 bases are TGTGCCAGCAGAGAGGGCCCTCCTGGAAACACCATATATTTT.